A single T cell receptor (beta chain) is shown here with its context. The CDR3 contains 16 residues. Between the trimmed V and J ends, which lost 2 bases and 4 bases, there was a span of 14 bases. Germline V gives CDR1 SEHNR, CDR2 FQNEAQ (reference sequence). These data come from a study of blood T cell repertoires in COVID-19. Background on the study: There were acute and convalescent COVID-19 samples, and they came from the United States, Italy and Spain. T cells, B-cell-depleted T cells, or PBMCs supplied cDNA or gDNA.

The Seattle site enrolled patients during active infection and followed them longitudinally. In the source study's methods: Amplification of reference gene primers provided the estimated nucleated cell counts. Generated by immunoSEQ multiplex PCR, the TCRdb table keeps only in-frame clones and is missing some. V and J calls and clone size are those listed in that table; D and trimming were worked out from the DNA. The data contain about 48,000 clones, about nine tenths of them singletons. V is TRBV7-9 and J is TRBJ1-4, with D possibly matching TRBD1 (6 bases). The receptor was derived from a woman at least 80 years old with COVID-19, enrolled during active disease. Sequenced sample: peripheral blood. The CDR3 sequence is CASSLRGGEGNEKLFF. In DNA, the CDR3 is TGTGCCAGCAGCTTACGAGGGGGAGAGGGTAATGAAAAACTGTTTTTT.